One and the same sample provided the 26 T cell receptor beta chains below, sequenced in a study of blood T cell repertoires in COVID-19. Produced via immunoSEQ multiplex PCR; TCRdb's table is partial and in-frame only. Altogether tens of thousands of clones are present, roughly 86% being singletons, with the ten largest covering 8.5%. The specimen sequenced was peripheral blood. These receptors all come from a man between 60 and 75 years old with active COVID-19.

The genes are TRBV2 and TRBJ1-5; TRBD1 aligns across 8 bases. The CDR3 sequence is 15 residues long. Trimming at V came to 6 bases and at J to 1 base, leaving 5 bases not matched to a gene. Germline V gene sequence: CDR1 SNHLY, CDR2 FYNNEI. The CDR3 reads CASRAQGGSNQPQHF. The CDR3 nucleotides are TGTGCCAGCAGGGCACAGGGGGGAAGCAATCAGCCCCAGCATTTT.

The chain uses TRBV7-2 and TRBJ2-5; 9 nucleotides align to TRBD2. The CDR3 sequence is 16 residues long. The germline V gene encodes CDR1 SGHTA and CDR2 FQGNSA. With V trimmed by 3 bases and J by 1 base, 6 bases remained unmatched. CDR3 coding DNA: TGTGCCAGCAGCTTTCATCTAGCGGGAATCCAAGAGACCCAGTACTTC. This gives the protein CASSFHLAGIQETQYF.

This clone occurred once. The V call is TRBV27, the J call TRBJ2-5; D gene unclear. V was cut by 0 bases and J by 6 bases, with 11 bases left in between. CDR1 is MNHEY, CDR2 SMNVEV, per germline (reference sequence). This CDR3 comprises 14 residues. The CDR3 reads CASSLSRGRQTQYF. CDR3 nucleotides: TGTGCCAGCAGTTTATCGAGAGGCAGACAGACCCAGTACTTC.

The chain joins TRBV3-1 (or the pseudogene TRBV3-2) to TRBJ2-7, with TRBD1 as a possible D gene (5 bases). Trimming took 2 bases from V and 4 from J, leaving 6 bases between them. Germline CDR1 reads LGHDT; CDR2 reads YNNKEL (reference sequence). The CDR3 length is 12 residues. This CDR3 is CASSQQGYEQYF. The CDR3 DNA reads TGTGCCAGCAGCCAACAGGGTTACGAGCAGTACTTC.

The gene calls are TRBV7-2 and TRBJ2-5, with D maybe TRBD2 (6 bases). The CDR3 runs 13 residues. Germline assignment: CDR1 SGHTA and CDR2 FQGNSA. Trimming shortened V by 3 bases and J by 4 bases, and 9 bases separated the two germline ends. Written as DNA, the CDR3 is TGTGCCAGCAGCTTTCGCGGGACAGAGACCCAGTACTTC. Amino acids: CASSFRGTETQYF.

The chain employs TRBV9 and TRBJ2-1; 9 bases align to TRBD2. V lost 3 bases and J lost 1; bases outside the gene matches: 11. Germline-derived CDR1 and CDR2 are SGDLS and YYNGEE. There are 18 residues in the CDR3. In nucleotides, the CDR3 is TGTGCCAGCAGCGGGGAAGTCAAGGCGGGAGGGTCCTACAATGAGCAGTTCTTC. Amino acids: CASSGEVKAGGSYNEQFF.

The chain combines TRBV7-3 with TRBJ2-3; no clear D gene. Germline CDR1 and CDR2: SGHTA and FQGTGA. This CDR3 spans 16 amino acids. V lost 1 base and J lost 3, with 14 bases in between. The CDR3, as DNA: TGTGCCAGCAGCTTAAACCCCCCTGAGTATACAGATACGCAGTATTTT. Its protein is CASSLNPPEYTDTQYF.

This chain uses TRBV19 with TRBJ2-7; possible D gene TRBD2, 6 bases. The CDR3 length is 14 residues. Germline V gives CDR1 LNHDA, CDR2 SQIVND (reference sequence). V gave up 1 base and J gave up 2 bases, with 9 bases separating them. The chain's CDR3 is CASSIAGATYEQYF. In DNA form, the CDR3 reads TGTGCCAGTAGTATAGCGGGAGCGACCTACGAGCAGTACTTC.

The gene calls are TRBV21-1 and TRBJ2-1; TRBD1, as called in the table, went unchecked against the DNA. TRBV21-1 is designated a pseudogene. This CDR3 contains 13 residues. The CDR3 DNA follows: TGTGCCAGCACCCCCAGGGAATTCAATGAGCAGTTCTTC. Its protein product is CASTPREFNEQFF.

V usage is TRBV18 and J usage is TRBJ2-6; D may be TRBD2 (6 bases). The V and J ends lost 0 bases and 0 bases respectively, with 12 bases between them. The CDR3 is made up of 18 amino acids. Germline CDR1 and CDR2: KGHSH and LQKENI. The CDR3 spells CASSPPSGPRSGANVLTF. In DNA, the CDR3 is TGTGCCAGCTCACCACCTAGCGGCCCTCGCTCTGGGGCCAACGTCCTGACTTTC.

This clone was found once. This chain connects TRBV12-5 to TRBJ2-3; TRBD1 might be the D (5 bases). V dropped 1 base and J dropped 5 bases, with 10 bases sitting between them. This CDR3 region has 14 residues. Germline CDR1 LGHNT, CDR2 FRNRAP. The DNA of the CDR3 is TGTGCTAGTGGTTTGGGCAGGGAAGGAGATACGCAGTATTTT. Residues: CASGLGREGDTQYF. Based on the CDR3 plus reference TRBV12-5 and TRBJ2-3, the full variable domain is DARVTQTPRHKVTEMGQEVTMRCQPILGHNTVFWYRQTMMQGLELLAYFRNRAPLDDSGMPKDRFSAEMPDATLATLKIQPSEPRDSAVYFCASGLGREGDTQYFGPGTRLTVL.

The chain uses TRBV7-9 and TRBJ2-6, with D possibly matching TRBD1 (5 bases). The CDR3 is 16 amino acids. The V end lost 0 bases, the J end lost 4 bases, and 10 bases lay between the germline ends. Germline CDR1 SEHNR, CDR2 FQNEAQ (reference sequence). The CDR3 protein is CASSLAGQNGANVLTF. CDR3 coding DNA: TGTGCCAGCAGCTTAGCCGGACAAAACGGGGCCAACGTCCTGACTTTC.

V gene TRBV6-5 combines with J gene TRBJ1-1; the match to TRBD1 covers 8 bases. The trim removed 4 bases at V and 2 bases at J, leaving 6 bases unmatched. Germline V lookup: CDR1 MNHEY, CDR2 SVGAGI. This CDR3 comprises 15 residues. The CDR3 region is CASSFDRGLNTEAFF. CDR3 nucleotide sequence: TGTGCCAGCAGTTTCGACAGGGGTCTTAACACTGAAGCTTTCTTT.

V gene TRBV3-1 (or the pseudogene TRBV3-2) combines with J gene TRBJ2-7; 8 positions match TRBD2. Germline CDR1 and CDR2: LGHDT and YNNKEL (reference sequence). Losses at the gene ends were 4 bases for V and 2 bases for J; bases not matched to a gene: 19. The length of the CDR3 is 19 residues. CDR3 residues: CASSRLRQEFLTSAYEQYF. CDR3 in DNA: TGTGCCAGCAGCCGACTACGACAGGAATTTCTGACTAGCGCCTACGAGCAGTACTTC.

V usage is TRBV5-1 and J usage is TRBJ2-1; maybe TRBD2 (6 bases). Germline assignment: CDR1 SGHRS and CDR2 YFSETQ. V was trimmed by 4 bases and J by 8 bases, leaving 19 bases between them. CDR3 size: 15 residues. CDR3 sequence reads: CASSHRDSGSDEQFF. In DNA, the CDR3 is TGCGCCAGCAGCCACCGGGACTCAGGGAGCGATGAGCAGTTCTTC.

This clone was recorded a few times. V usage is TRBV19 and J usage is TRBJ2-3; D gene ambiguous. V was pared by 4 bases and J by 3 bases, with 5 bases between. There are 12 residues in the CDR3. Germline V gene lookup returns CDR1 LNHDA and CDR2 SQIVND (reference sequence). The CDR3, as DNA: TGTGCCAGTAGTACCCAGACAGATACGCAGTATTTT. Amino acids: CASSTQTDTQYF.

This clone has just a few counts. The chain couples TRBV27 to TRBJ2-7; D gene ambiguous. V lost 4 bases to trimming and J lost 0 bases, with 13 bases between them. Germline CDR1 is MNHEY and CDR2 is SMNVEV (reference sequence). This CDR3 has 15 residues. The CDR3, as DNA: TGTGCCAGCAGTTCCCGAGGTCAGATCTCCTACGAGCAGTACTTC. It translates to CASSSRGQISYEQYF.

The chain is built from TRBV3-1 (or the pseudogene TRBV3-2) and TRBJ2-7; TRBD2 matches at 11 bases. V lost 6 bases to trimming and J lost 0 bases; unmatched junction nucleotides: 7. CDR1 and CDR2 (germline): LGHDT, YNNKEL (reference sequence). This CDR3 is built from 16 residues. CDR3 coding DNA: TGTGCCAGCAGTCGGGGACTAGCGGACCGCTCCTACGAGCAGTACTTC. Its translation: CASSRGLADRSYEQYF.

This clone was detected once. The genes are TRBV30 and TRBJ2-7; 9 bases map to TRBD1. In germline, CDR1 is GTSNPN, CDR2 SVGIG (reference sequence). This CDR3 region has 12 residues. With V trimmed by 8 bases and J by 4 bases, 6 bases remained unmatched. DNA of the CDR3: TGTGCCGGACAGGGGCGCGGGTACGAGCAGTACTTC. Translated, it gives CAGQGRGYEQYF.

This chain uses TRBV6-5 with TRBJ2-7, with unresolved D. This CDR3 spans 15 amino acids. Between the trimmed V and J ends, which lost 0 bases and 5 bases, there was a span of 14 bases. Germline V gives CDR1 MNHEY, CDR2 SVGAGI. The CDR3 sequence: CASSYSPRSVHEQYF. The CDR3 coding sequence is TGTGCCAGCAGTTACTCCCCTAGGAGCGTCCACGAGCAGTACTTC.

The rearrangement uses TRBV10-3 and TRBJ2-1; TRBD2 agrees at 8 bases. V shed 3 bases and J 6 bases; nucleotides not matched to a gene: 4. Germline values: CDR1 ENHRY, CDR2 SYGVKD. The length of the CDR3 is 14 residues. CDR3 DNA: TGTGCCATCAGTGAAGGACTAGCAACCAATGAGCAGTTCTTC. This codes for CAISEGLATNEQFF.

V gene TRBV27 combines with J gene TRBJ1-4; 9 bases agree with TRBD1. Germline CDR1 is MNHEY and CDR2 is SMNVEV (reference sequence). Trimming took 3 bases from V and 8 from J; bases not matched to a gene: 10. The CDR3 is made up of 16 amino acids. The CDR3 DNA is TGTGCCAGCAGTTTGGGAGGGGGACAGGGTCACGAAAAACTGTTTTTT. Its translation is CASSLGGGQGHEKLFF.

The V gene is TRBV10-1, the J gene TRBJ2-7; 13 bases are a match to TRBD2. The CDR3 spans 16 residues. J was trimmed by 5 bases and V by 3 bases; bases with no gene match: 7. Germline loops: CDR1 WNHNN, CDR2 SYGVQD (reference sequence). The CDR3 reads CASSDPGLAGIDEQYF. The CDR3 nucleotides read TGCGCCAGCAGTGACCCGGGACTAGCGGGAATCGACGAGCAGTACTTC.

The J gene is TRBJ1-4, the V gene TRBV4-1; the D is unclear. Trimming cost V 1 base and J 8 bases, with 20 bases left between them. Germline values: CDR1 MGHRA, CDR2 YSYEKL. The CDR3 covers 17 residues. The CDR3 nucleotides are TGCGCCAGCAGCCAAGTGTTCGGTGGGCAGCGGCGAGAAAAACTGTTTTTT. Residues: CASSQVFGGQRREKLFF.

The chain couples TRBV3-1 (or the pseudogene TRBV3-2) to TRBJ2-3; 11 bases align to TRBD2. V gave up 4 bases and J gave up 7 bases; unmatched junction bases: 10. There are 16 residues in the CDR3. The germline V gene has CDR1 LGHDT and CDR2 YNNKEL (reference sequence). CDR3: CASSPEIAGGLNTQYF. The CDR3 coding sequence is TGTGCCAGCAGCCCCGAAATAGCGGGAGGGTTAAATACGCAGTATTTT.

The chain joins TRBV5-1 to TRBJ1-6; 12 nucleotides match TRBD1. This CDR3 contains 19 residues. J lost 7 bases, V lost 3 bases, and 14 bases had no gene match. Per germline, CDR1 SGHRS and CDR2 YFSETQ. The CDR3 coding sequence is TGCGCCAGCAGCTCGTCCGGGACAGGGGGCGCCTTATTAAATTCACCCCTCCACTTT. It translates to CASSSSGTGGALLNSPLHF.